The 32 T cell receptor beta chains below all came from one sample that was sequenced in a study of CD8+ T cells in alopecia areata. The treatment denotes: oral pan-JAK inhibitor, 5-10 mg twice daily. RNA was isolated and reverse transcribed to cDNA, the sequencing template. The data were produced by immunoSEQ multiplex PCR, yet TCRdb's version contains in-frame clones alone and is incomplete. The data show under 200,000 clones, about two thirds seen once. The sequenced sample was CD4+ T cells sorted from blood, obtained at week 4, from a patient treated with tofacitinib. These receptors were obtained from a human donor with alopecia areata.

V is TRBV12-5 and J is TRBJ1-3, with D perhaps TRBD1 (6 bases). The V and J ends lost 5 bases and 2 bases respectively, with 10 bases between them. This CDR3 region has 14 residues. The V gene's germline CDR1 is LGHNT and CDR2 FRNRAP. The CDR3 nucleotides are TGTGCTAGTGGTGACCGGGACACTGGAAACACCATATATTTT. Its translation: CASGDRDTGNTIYF.

Concerning this clone: The junction and the germline gene differ at one end; a read error may be behind it. V and J are TRBV7-7 and TRBJ2-2; D gene ambiguous. The CDR3 covers 13 residues. Germline CDR1 is SSHAT and CDR2 is FNYEAQ (reference sequence). CDR3 region: CASSDRIAGELFF. The CDR3 DNA is TGTGCTAGCAGCGATCGCATAGCCGGGGAGCTGTTTTTT.

This chain connects TRBV10-3 to TRBJ2-7, with D tentatively TRBD1 or TRBD2 (5 bases each). Germline V gene sequence: CDR1 ENHRY, CDR2 SYGVKD. The ends were cut back, 4 bases at V and 2 bases at J, with 9 bases in the middle. This CDR3 has 13 amino acids. The CDR3 is CAISGGGAYEQYF. In nucleotides, the CDR3 is TGTGCCATCAGTGGTGGGGGAGCCTACGAGCAGTACTTC.

The rearrangement joins TRBV7-8 to TRBJ2-2, with a weak D call TRBD1 (5 bases). This CDR3 has 14 amino acids. The V end was cut by 2 bases, the J end by 4 bases, with 8 bases between. Per the germline V gene, CDR1 is SGHVS and CDR2 is FQNEAQ. CDR3 residues: CASSLRTGTGELFF. CDR3 DNA sequence: TGTGCCAGCAGCTTACGTACAGGCACCGGGGAGCTGTTTTTT.

The chain has TRBV29-1 and TRBJ2-5; 9 bases fit TRBD1. CDR3 length equals 14 residues. The J segment lost 4 bases and the V segment lost 6 bases, leaving 9 bases of the junction unmatched. Germline V gives CDR1 SQVTM, CDR2 ANQGSEA. The CDR3 loop reads CSVYSGQGRETQYF. CDR3 bases: TGCAGCGTCTACTCCGGACAGGGGAGAGAGACCCAGTACTTC.

This sequence joins TRBV29-1 and TRBJ1-2; D uncertain. V lost 2 bases and J 7 bases, leaving 14 bases between the germline ends. This CDR3 has 13 residues. Germline lookup yields CDR1 SQVTM and CDR2 ANQGSEA. The CDR3 loop is CSVERGRGSGYTF. In nucleotides, the CDR3 is TGCAGCGTTGAACGCGGCAGAGGGTCTGGCTACACCTTC.

The chain employs TRBV13 and TRBJ2-1; 7 bases match TRBD1. CDR1 and CDR2 (germline): PRHDT, FYEKMQ (reference sequence). The CDR3 has 17 residues. J gave up 4 bases and V 2 bases, and 11 bases lay outside the gene matches. In nucleotides, the CDR3 is TGTGCCAGCAGCTTACTTCCCCCGGGACAGCCTTACAATGAGCAGTTCTTC. Its translation: CASSLLPPGQPYNEQFF.

This clone has more than one count but fewer than ten. The rearrangement joins TRBV5-4 to TRBJ2-5; D is possibly TRBD1 (6 bases). There are 15 residues in the CDR3. The germline V gene has CDR1 SGHNT and CDR2 YYREEE (reference sequence). Trimming pared 4 bases from V and 4 bases from J, leaving 17 bases between. DNA for the CDR3: TGTGCCAGCAGCCCCGGACAGTTGAACACAGAGACCCAGTACTTC. This translates into CASSPGQLNTETQYF.

The chain couples TRBV4-1 to TRBJ2-1, with TRBD1 identical over 7 bases. The germline V gene has CDR1 MGHRA and CDR2 YSYEKL. The CDR3 sequence is 13 residues long. V shed 8 bases, J shed 7 bases, and the junction held 8 bases outside the gene matches. CDR3 in amino acids: CASLSYRGNEQFF. The CDR3 DNA is TGCGCCAGCCTTAGCTACAGGGGAAATGAGCAGTTCTTC.

This chain links TRBV7-9 with TRBJ1-1, with D possibly TRBD1 on 6 matching bases. CDR3 length: 12 amino acids. Germline CDR1 SEHNR, CDR2 FQNEAQ (reference sequence). Trimming removed 5 bases at V and 11 bases at J, with 15 bases between. This CDR3 reads CASSRDTPGAFF. The CDR3 DNA reads as TGTGCCAGCAGCCGGGACACACCGGGGGCTTTCTTT. Together with reference TRBV7-9 and TRBJ1-1, the CDR3 gives the full variable domain: DTGVSQNPRHKITKRGQNVTFRCDPISEHNRLYWYRQTLGQGPEFLTYFQNEAQLEKSRLLSDRFSAERPKGSFSTLEIQRTEQGDSAMYLCASSRDTPGAFFGQGTRLTVV.

This chain connects TRBV5-1 to TRBJ2-2, with 7 nucleotides matching TRBD2. J lost 6 bases, V lost 4 bases, and 9 bases had no gene match. Per the germline V gene, CDR1 is SGHRS and CDR2 is YFSETQ. The CDR3 spans 15 residues. The CDR3 nucleotides are TGCGCCAGCAGCCCAGCGGGGTCCCTATCCGGGGAGCTGTTTTTT. This codes for CASSPAGSLSGELFF.

The V and J genes are TRBV19 and TRBJ2-1; the match to TRBD1 covers 7 bases. The J segment lost 0 bases and the V segment lost 10 bases, leaving 3 bases of the junction unmatched. The length of the CDR3 is 13 residues. Germline loops: CDR1 LNHDA, CDR2 SQIVND (reference sequence). CDR3 nucleotides: TGTGCCACGGGGACAGCCTCCTACAATGAGCAGTTCTTC. This translates into CATGTASYNEQFF. The full variable domain, completed using reference TRBV19 and TRBJ2-1, is DGGITQSPKYLFRKEGQNVTLSCEQNLNHDAMYWYRQDPGQGLRLIYYSQIVNDFQKGDIAEGYSVSREKKESFPLTVTSAQKNPTAFYLCATGTASYNEQFFGPGTRLTVL.

This chain uses TRBV5-1 with TRBJ2-5; D uncertain. The CDR3 sequence is 15 residues long. Trimming removed 1 base at V and 1 base at J, with 11 bases between. Germline V gives CDR1 SGHRS, CDR2 YFSETQ. The CDR3 region is CASSLSSAVQETQYF. CDR3 nucleotide sequence: TGCGCCAGCAGCTTGTCATCGGCCGTCCAAGAGACCCAGTACTTC.

The chain employs TRBV6-5 and TRBJ1-6, with D uncertain. The CDR3 covers 12 residues. The germline V and J ends were trimmed by 0 bases and 10 bases, with 4 bases remaining between them. The germline V gene encodes CDR1 MNHEY and CDR2 SVGAGI. The CDR3 DNA is TGTGCCAGCAGTTACTCGAACTCACCCCTCCACTTT. It codes for CASSYSNSPLHF.

V usage is TRBV6-6 and J usage is TRBJ1-3; TRBD1 might be the D (5 bases). Germline V gene sequence: CDR1 MNHNY, CDR2 SVGAGI (reference sequence). The CDR3 contains 14 residues. Trimming cost V 5 bases and J 0 bases, with 8 bases left between them. Written as DNA, the CDR3 is TGTGCCAGCAGTCCTGACAGCTCTGGAAACACCATATATTTT. Translated: CASSPDSSGNTIYF.

The rearrangement uses TRBV29-1 and TRBJ2-5; TRBD1 is a possible D gene (5 bases). Trimming took 5 bases from V and 5 from J, leaving 12 bases between them. The CDR3 extends over 12 amino acids. Germline V gene lookup returns CDR1 SQVTM and CDR2 ANQGSEA. CDR3 bases: TGCAGCGTTCGACAGTCGGCGGAGACCCAGTACTTC. Protein: CSVRQSAETQYF.

The chain joins TRBV14 to TRBJ2-7, with D perhaps assigned TRBD1 or TRBD2 (5 bases each). Germline CDR1 reads SGHDN; CDR2 reads FVKESK. There are 14 residues in the CDR3. The germline V and J ends were trimmed by 4 bases and 2 bases, with 12 bases remaining between them. The CDR3 nucleotides read TGTGCCAGCAGCCGGGGGTTTGGTCCCTACGAGCAGTACTTC. Encoded protein: CASSRGFGPYEQYF. Full variable domain (outside the CDR3, taken from reference TRBV14 and TRBJ2-7): EAGVTQFPSHSVIEKGQTVTLRCDPISGHDNLYWYRRVMGKEIKFLLHFVKESKQDESGMPNNRFLAERTGGTYSTLKVQPAELEDSGVYFCASSRGFGPYEQYFGPGTRLTVT.

The V call is TRBV7-2, the J call TRBJ2-1; no clear D. V dropped 1 base and J dropped 0 bases, with 7 bases sitting between them. The germline gives CDR1 SGHTA, CDR2 FQGNSA. This CDR3 is 15 amino acids long. CDR3 nucleotide sequence: TGTGCCAGCAGCTTAGAAGCGAGCTCCTACAATGAGCAGTTCTTC. This codes for CASSLEASSYNEQFF.

The rearrangement uses TRBV5-1 and TRBJ1-1; possible D gene TRBD1, 5 bases. CDR1 is SGHRS and CDR2 is YFSETQ in the germline V gene. This CDR3 spans 14 amino acids. The V gene lost 6 bases and the J gene lost 1 base, with 13 bases spanning the gap. The CDR3 region has the DNA TGCGCCAGCAACCGGGACGGGAGGAACACTGAAGCTTTCTTT. Translated: CASNRDGRNTEAFF.

The table lists this clone with a few counts. The chain links TRBV15 to TRBJ1-5; 7 nucleotides match TRBD1. CDR1 LNHNV and CDR2 YYDKDF come from the germline V gene (reference sequence). V lost 6 bases, J lost 0 bases, and 8 bases stayed unmatched. CDR3 length: 16 residues. The CDR3 bases are TGTGCCACCAGGAGGAAGGGGGCTTATAGCAATCAGCCCCAGCATTTT. The encoded protein is CATRRKGAYSNQPQHF.

The V gene is TRBV19, the J gene TRBJ1-2; weak D call: TRBD1 (5 bases). V was clipped by 6 bases and J by 2 bases, with 22 bases between them. Germline-derived CDR1 and CDR2 are LNHDA and SQIVND (reference sequence). The length of the CDR3 is 17 residues. CDR3 region: CASRTVASGRRNYGYTF. The CDR3 nucleotides read TGTGCCAGTAGAACCGTCGCGTCAGGGAGGAGAAACTATGGCTACACCTTC.

This clone was seen only a few times. The chain couples TRBV20-1 to TRBJ2-7; no firm D call. There are 11 residues in the CDR3. Germline CDR1 DFQATT, CDR2 SNEGSKA (reference sequence). Trimming left V 3 bases short and J 5 bases short, with 8 bases between. The CDR3 DNA reads TGCAGTGCTAGTATCAGCGACGAGCAGTACTTC. Residues: CSASISDEQYF.

This clone showed up just a few times. This chain joins TRBV5-1 and TRBJ2-3; TRBD2 matches 10 bases. Germline trimming cut 5 bases from V and 5 bases from J; bases unmatched to any gene: 8. The CDR3 runs 15 residues. Germline V gene sequence: CDR1 SGHRS, CDR2 YFSETQ. CDR3 sequence: CASSSGTSVGDTQYF. CDR3 in DNA: TGCGCCAGCAGTTCCGGGACTAGCGTTGGAGATACGCAGTATTTT.

CDR3 sequence reads: CASSPRVNTEAFF. CDR3 DNA sequence: TGCGCCAGCAGCCCCCGCGTGAACACTGAAGCTTTCTTT. V and J are TRBV5-1 and TRBJ1-1; the D is unclear. This CDR3 contains 13 residues. V dropped 4 bases and J dropped 0 bases, with 7 bases sitting between them. Germline V CDR1 and CDR2: SGHRS, YFSETQ.

The chain uses TRBV30 and TRBJ2-1; D unclear. Germline assignment: CDR1 GTSNPN and CDR2 SVGIG (reference sequence). V shed 3 bases and J shed 9 bases, with 15 bases lying between them. The CDR3 consists of 13 residues. CDR3 in amino acids: CAWRPGPTGEQFF. The DNA of the CDR3 is TGTGCCTGGAGACCCGGACCTACGGGTGAGCAGTTCTTC.

This clone was observed a few times. The chain employs TRBV27 and TRBJ2-2, with D unresolved. Trimming pared 1 base from V and 2 bases from J, leaving 11 bases between. This CDR3 comprises 16 residues. The germline CDR1 and CDR2 sequences are MNHEY and SMNVEV (reference sequence). CDR3 region: CASSLLGSLNTGELFF. The CDR3 coding sequence is TGTGCCAGCAGTTTATTGGGCTCCCTTAACACCGGGGAGCTGTTTTTT.

The J gene is TRBJ2-7, the V gene TRBV9, with 10 positions matching TRBD1. The V gene's germline CDR1 is SGDLS and CDR2 YYNGEE. The length of the CDR3 is 16 residues. The V gene end was trimmed by 2 bases and the J gene end by 6 bases; junction bases not matched to a gene: 11. The CDR3 reads CASSVGPGTGVGEQYF. As DNA, the CDR3 is TGTGCCAGCAGCGTCGGTCCCGGGACAGGGGTTGGCGAGCAGTACTTC.

CDR3 sequence reads: CASSQDRDEKLFF. The CDR3 bases are TGCGCCAGCAGCCAAGACCGGGATGAAAAACTGTTTTTT. The chain uses TRBV4-3 and TRBJ1-4; no clear D gene. The germline V gene encodes CDR1 LGHNA and CDR2 YSLEER. CDR3 length equals 13 residues. V was clipped by 0 bases and J by 6 bases, with 5 bases between them.

The genes are TRBV12-5 and TRBJ2-5; D remains ambiguous. CDR3 length equals 19 residues. In germline, CDR1 is LGHNT, CDR2 FRNRAP. V was pared by 6 bases and J by 2 bases, with 28 bases between. The CDR3 DNA follows: TGTGCTAGTGGCCCGGGCGAGGAACTTCGTAAGCCAAGACAAGAGACCCAGTACTTC. Protein product: CASGPGEELRKPRQETQYF.

The rearrangement joins TRBV30 to TRBJ1-5; 7 bases are a match to TRBD1. Germline CDR1 reads GTSNPN; CDR2 reads SVGIG (reference sequence). This CDR3 is built from 13 residues. V lost 5 bases and J lost 7; bases outside the gene matches: 8. The CDR3 region has the DNA TGTGCCTGGGGTAGGGGGCTCGACCAGCCCCAGCATTTT. Its protein product is CAWGRGLDQPQHF.

J is TRBJ2-5 and V is TRBV30; 10 bases line up with TRBD2. V gave up 0 bases and J gave up 5 bases; unmatched junction bases: 3. Per germline, CDR1 GTSNPN and CDR2 SVGIG (reference sequence). CDR3 size: 14 residues. Written as DNA, the CDR3 is TGTGCCTGGAGTGTAACTAGCGGGGTCGAGACCCAGTACTTC. Amino acid sequence: CAWSVTSGVETQYF.

The gene calls are TRBV7-2 and TRBJ2-6; D gene uncertain. Germline assignment: CDR1 SGHTA and CDR2 FQGNSA. The CDR3 consists of 15 residues. Trimming removed 1 base from V and 0 bases from J, with 4 bases in between. CDR3 in amino acids: CASSLVFSGANVLTF. In DNA form, the CDR3 reads TGTGCCAGCAGCTTAGTGTTCTCTGGGGCCAACGTCCTGACTTTC.